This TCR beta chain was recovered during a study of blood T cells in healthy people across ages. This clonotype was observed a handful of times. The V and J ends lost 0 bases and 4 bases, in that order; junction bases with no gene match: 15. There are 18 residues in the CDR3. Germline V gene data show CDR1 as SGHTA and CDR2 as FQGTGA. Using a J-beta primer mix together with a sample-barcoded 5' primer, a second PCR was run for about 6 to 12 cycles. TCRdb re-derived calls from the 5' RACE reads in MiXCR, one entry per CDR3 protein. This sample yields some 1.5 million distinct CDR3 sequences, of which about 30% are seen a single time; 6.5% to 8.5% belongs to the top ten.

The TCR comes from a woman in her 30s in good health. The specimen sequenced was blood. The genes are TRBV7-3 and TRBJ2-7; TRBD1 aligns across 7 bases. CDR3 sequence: CASSLTLLQDRIKYEQYF. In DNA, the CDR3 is TGTGCCAGCAGCTTAACGTTACTACAGGACAGGATCAAATACGAGCAGTACTTC. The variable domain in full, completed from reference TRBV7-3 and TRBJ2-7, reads GAGVSQTPSNKVTEKGKYVELRCDPISGHTALYWYRQSLGQGPEFLIYFQGTGAADDSGLPNDRFFAVRPEGSVSTLKIQRTERGDSAVYLCASSLTLLQDRIKYEQYFGPGTRLTVT.